This passage covers 8 T cell receptor beta chains from one sample sequenced in a study of cytomegalovirus exposure and HLA in healthy donors. PCR primers comprised 60 Vbeta and 13 Jbeta primers. The data were produced by immunoSEQ multiplex PCR, yet TCRdb's version contains in-frame clones alone and is incomplete. This table holds 25,000 to 35,000 clones, 65% to 75% found once. Sample: PBMCs. These receptors all stem from a man aged 45-60 years in good health and CMV-seropositive.

The chain uses TRBV9 and TRBJ2-3, with TRBD2 identical over 13 bases. The V gene end was trimmed by 4 bases and the J gene end by 4 bases; junction bases not matched to a gene: 6. The germline V gene has CDR1 SGDLS and CDR2 YYNGEE. The CDR3 contains 16 residues. CDR3 bases: TGTGCCAGCAGCCCCCGGACTAGCGGGGGTGCAGATACGCAGTATTTT. The encoded protein is CASSPRTSGGADTQYF.

The CDR3 sequence: CASSPGVAGSLAYEQYF. CDR3 nucleotide sequence: TGTGCCAGCAGCCCAGGGGTAGCGGGAAGTCTGGCCTACGAGCAGTACTTC. This chain uses TRBV4-2 with TRBJ2-7; 8 bases match TRBD2. Trimming removed 4 bases from V and 2 bases from J; junction bases left unmatched: 13. From germline, CDR1 is LGHNA and CDR2 YNFKEQ. The CDR3 is made up of 17 amino acids.

The chain joins TRBV13 to TRBJ1-5; the match to TRBD1 covers 7 bases. The CDR3 spans 17 residues. CDR1 is PRHDT, CDR2 FYEKMQ, per germline (reference sequence). The V segment lost 3 bases and the J segment 2 bases; nucleotides outside the gene matches: 10. The CDR3 bases are TGTGCCAGCAGCTTGAGATTAGGGACAGTTGGCAATCAGCCCCAGCATTTT. Its translation is CASSLRLGTVGNQPQHF. The variable domain in full, with the rest retrieved from reference TRBV13 and TRBJ1-5, is AAGVIQSPRHLIKEKRETATLKCYPIPRHDTVYWYQQGPGQDPQFLISFYEKMQSDKGSIPDRFSAQQFSDYHSELNMSSLELGDSALYFCASSLRLGTVGNQPQHFGDGTRLSIL.

The genes are TRBV5-1 and TRBJ1-5; 10 bases line up with TRBD1. V was clipped by 4 bases and J by 7 bases; unmatched bases: 5. The CDR3 consists of 14 residues. CDR1 is SGHRS, CDR2 YFSETQ, per germline. CDR3 region: CASSPGQGGQPQHF. CDR3 in DNA: TGCGCCAGCAGCCCCGGACAGGGGGGACAGCCCCAGCATTTT.

This clone was found a few times. This sequence joins TRBV29-1 and TRBJ2-1, with 16 nucleotides matching TRBD2. V trimming: 7 bases; J trimming: 1 base; junction bases outside the gene matches: 7. Germline CDR1 and CDR2: SQVTM and ANQGSEA. The CDR3 has 17 residues. CDR3 coding DNA: TGCAGCGCAACCGGGACTAGCGGGAGGGGATCCTACAATGAGCAGTTCTTC. Protein sequence: CSATGTSGRGSYNEQFF.

The chain is built from TRBV7-9 and TRBJ2-7; the D gene is possibly TRBD2 (5 bases). There are 14 residues in the CDR3. Trimming cost V 2 bases and J 3 bases, with 11 bases left between them. Germline V lookup: CDR1 SEHNR, CDR2 FQNEAQ (reference sequence). DNA of the CDR3: TGTGCCAGCAGCTTACTCGGTCGGGGCTACGAGCAGTACTTC. Amino acid sequence: CASSLLGRGYEQYF. The entire variable domain, with the rest obtained from reference TRBV7-9 and TRBJ2-7, is as follows: DTGVSQNPRHKITKRGQNVTFRCDPISEHNRLYWYRQTLGQGPEFLTYFQNEAQLEKSRLLSDRFSAERPKGSFSTLEIQRTEQGDSAMYLCASSLLGRGYEQYFGPGTRLTVT.

The table lists this clone with a few counts. The genes are TRBV5-1 and TRBJ2-3; 8 nucleotides line up with TRBD1. This CDR3 is built from 14 residues. The V and J ends lost 4 bases and 8 bases, in that order; junction bases with no gene match: 9. The V gene's germline CDR1 is SGHRS and CDR2 YFSETQ. Here the CDR3 DNA reads TGCGCCAGCAGCAGGAGGACAGGGCAGTCTACGCAGTATTTT. Translation: CASSRRTGQSTQYF.

The chain couples TRBV4-3 to TRBJ1-4; D perhaps matches TRBD1 (6 bases). This CDR3 contains 15 residues. The V and J ends lost 0 bases and 8 bases respectively, with 13 bases between them. Germline values: CDR1 LGHNA, CDR2 YSLEER. CDR3 in DNA: TGCGCCAGCAGCCAAGAAGGCGGGGGCGGCGAAAAACTGTTTTTT. Protein product: CASSQEGGGGEKLFF.